This is a list of T cell receptor beta chains from one sample in a study of read filtering for tumor transcriptome and immune sequencing. TCRdb independently ran MiXCR on the reads; one entry per CDR3 protein. The table shows over 15,000 distinct CDR3 sequences, with around 20% occurring only once. Material for sequencing was a population of CD138-negative cells sorted from bone marrow. The receptors derive from a donor aged 40 or older with multiple myeloma. CDR3s include the opening cysteine and the closing phenylalanine or tryptophan. Fields, in order: D gene, V gene, CDR3 protein. The D gene is left open where the match is weak.

>NA|TRBV3-1
CASSQPLAGAQETQYF
>NA|TRBV7-9
CASSQAVGDEQFF
>TRBD1|TRBV29-1
CSIRDRGNTGELFF
>NA|TRBV3-1
CASSRGEGTGTDTQYF
>TRBD2|TRBV29-1
CSVETSVGNEQFF
>TRBD1|TRBV7-6
CASSRTGATNEKLFF
>TRBD1|TRBV7-9
CANSDRDFNQPQHF
>TRBD2|TRBV5-6
CASSVSGRESEQYF
>TRBD2|TRBV20-1
CSAKPLRTSGSNEQFF
>NA|TRBV5-4
CASSLEEYQYNEQFF
>NA|TRBV28
CASSLLQPGQYNSPLHF
>NA|TRBV28
CASASFVTEAFF
>TRBD1|TRBV28
CACQGQGMGQPQHF
>NA|TRBV28
CASSLQQETQYF
>NA|TRBV20-1
CSAARTSGEAFF
>NA|TRBV18
CASSPLYSPLRTDTQYF
>NA|TRBV24-1
CATSTGGTNQPQHF
>TRBD1|TRBV12-3/TRBV12-4
CASSKPGQTSQETQYF
>NA|TRBV5-1
CASSLYLEEGETQYF
>NA|TRBV6-2/TRBV6-3
CASGRSANAGELFF
>NA|TRBV7-9
CASNMAVSYNEQFF
>NA|TRBV24-1
CATSDLTRNTGELFF
>NA|TRBV3-1
CASSQGIEQFF
>TRBD2|TRBV7-2
CASSLAGGGGELFF
>TRBD1|TRBV28
CASAREPGQYNEQFF
>TRBD2|TRBV19
CAGSIMAGGPRSEQFF
>NA|TRBV7-8
CASSLALSTNEKLFF
>NA|TRBV14
CASSRQGGNIQYF
>NA|TRBV19
CASTGDYSNQPQHF
>NA|TRBV15
CATSPPGRVRTGELFF
>NA|TRBV24-1
CATSVADF
>TRBD2|TRBV28
CASSRRTSLGEQYF
>TRBD2|TRBV28
CASSPPGLAYEQYF
>NA|TRBV5-1
CASSLTAGGTDTQYF
>TRBD2|TRBV20-1
CSAGSIAGAETQYF
>TRBD2|TRBV29-1
CSVDGLAGVTADTQYF
>NA|TRBV6-5
CASSRVNTGELFF
>NA|TRBV12-3/TRBV12-4
CASSSSTGELFF
>TRBD1|TRBV2
CASSDRGQGISGANVLTF
>NA|TRBV5-1
CASREPNNHNEQFF
>NA|TRBV5-4
CASSLAGAFYEQYF
>NA|TRBV18
CASSRSSGRASNQPQHF
>NA|TRBV12-3/TRBV12-4
CASSAAWGRNIQYF
>NA|TRBV28
CASSLLGQGTGELFF
>TRBD2|TRBV11-1
CASSLLAGDNEQFF
>TRBD2|TRBV20-1
CSARLAGDIAGGLFF
>NA|TRBV24-1
CATSDPASQNYEQYF
>NA|TRBV11-2
CASSLNSHIQYF
>NA|TRBV27
CATQLRGLNNEQFF
>TRBD1|TRBV30
CAWSRTGGSYNEQFF
>TRBD1|TRBV4-2
CASSQDRGLGANVLTF
>NA|TRBV28
CASIFSLETRGYF
>NA|TRBV12-3/TRBV12-4
CASRLAGELFF
>NA|TRBV6-2/TRBV6-3
CASSYAHSRVNTEAFF
>TRBD2|TRBV6-2/TRBV6-3
CASSKSGGNNEQFF